A selection of T cell receptor beta chains follows, all from one sample in a study of cytomegalovirus exposure and HLA in healthy donors. TCRdb's table, derived via immunoSEQ multiplex PCR, lists solely in-frame clones and lacks some. This table holds some 44,000 clones, roughly half found once. Sequencing was done on a sample of PBMCs. These receptors were collected from a human donor in good health. Each CDR3 is given with its conserved first and last residue. The order of the fields is CDR3 protein, CDR3 DNA, D gene, J gene, clone size, V gene. The D gene is left open where the match is weak. Rows may omit the clone size; those that give it use once, few, many or a size class.

CDR3: CASSLAGNQPQHF
DNA: TGTGCCAGCAGCTTGGCCGGGAACCAGCCCCAGCATTTT
D: .
J: TRBJ1-5
size: .
V: TRBV5-6

CDR3: CASSYRPIWAGTEAFF
DNA: TGTGCCAGCAGTTATAGGCCCATCTGGGCCGGTACTGAAGCTTTCTTT
D: .
J: TRBJ1-1
size: .
V: TRBV27

CDR3: CASSQDPIPTDTQYF
DNA: TGTGCCAGCAGCCAAGATCCTATCCCCACAGATACGCAGTATTTT
D: .
J: TRBJ2-3
size: once
V: TRBV4-2

CDR3: CASSQGAGEKLFF
DNA: TGTGCCAGCTCACAGGGGGCTGGTGAAAAACTGTTTTTT
D: TRBD1
J: TRBJ1-4
size: few
V: TRBV18

CDR3: CASSPTSTLAGINTGELFF
DNA: TGCGCCAGCAGCCCCACGTCGACTCTAGCGGGCATTAACACCGGGGAGCTGTTTTTT
D: TRBD2
J: TRBJ2-2
size: few
V: TRBV4-3

CDR3: CASSLSVSSYNEQFF
DNA: TGTGCCAGCAGCCTTAGCGTCAGCTCCTACAATGAGCAGTTCTTC
D: .
J: TRBJ2-1
size: .
V: TRBV7-7

CDR3: CASSDPRARDGYTF
DNA: TGTGCCAGCAGTGACCCACGAGCGCGGGACGGCTACACCTTC
D: .
J: TRBJ1-2
size: .
V: TRBV6-6

CDR3: CASSQGQGYSPLHF
DNA: TGCGCCAGCAGCCAAGGACAGGGTTATTCACCCCTCCACTTT
D: TRBD1
J: TRBJ1-6
size: .
V: TRBV4-1

CDR3: CASRATGSYEQYF
DNA: TGTGCCAGCAGAGCTACCGGCTCCTACGAGCAGTACTTC
D: .
J: TRBJ2-7
size: .
V: TRBV6-4

CDR3: CASSEWGLSTNEKLFF
DNA: TGTGCCAGCAGTGAATGGGGACTCTCAACTAATGAAAAACTGTTTTTT
D: .
J: TRBJ1-4
size: few
V: TRBV2

CDR3: CASMGRAQGTGNTIYF
DNA: TGTGCCAGCATGGGCAGGGCCCAGGGGACTGGAAACACCATATATTTT
D: .
J: TRBJ1-3
size: few
V: TRBV5-8

CDR3: CASSLLSDREAFF
DNA: TGTGCCAGCAGCTTATTGAGTGACAGAGAAGCTTTCTTT
D: .
J: TRBJ1-1
size: .
V: TRBV11-2

CDR3: CASSEVGQGVYGYTF
DNA: TGTGCCAGCTCCGAGGTGGGACAGGGGGTCTATGGCTACACCTTC
D: TRBD1
J: TRBJ1-2
size: .
V: TRBV18

CDR3: CASSQESRDRDNQPQHF
DNA: TGCGCCAGCAGTCAAGAGTCTCGGGACAGGGACAATCAGCCCCAGCATTTT
D: TRBD1
J: TRBJ1-5
size: .
V: TRBV23-1

CDR3: CASSQEWGRVNTEAFF
DNA: TGTGCCAGCAGCCAAGAGTGGGGCAGGGTGAACACTGAAGCTTTCTTT
D: .
J: TRBJ1-1
size: .
V: TRBV14

CDR3: CASSLGGPLYNEQFF
DNA: TGTGCCAGCAGTCTCGGGGGGCCTTTGTACAATGAGCAGTTCTTC
D: .
J: TRBJ2-1
size: .
V: TRBV6-5

CDR3: CASSLTDNTEAFF
DNA: TGTGCCAGCTCACTAACAGACAACACTGAAGCTTTCTTT
D: .
J: TRBJ1-1
size: .
V: TRBV18

CDR3: CASFGQGQETQYF
DNA: TGTGCCAGCTTTGGGCAGGGACAAGAGACCCAGTACTTC
D: .
J: TRBJ2-5
size: .
V: TRBV2

CDR3: CASSPSQVLQETQYF
DNA: TGTGCCAGCTCACCATCCCAGGTCCTCCAAGAGACCCAGTACTTC
D: .
J: TRBJ2-5
size: .
V: TRBV18

CDR3: CASSPKTGDGYTQYF
DNA: TGTGCCAGCAGCCCCAAGACAGGGGATGGATATACGCAGTATTTT
D: TRBD1
J: TRBJ2-3
size: .
V: TRBV7-2

CDR3: CASRRLLAPEQYF
DNA: TGTGCCAGCAGACGACTCCTTGCCCCCGAGCAGTACTTC
D: .
J: TRBJ2-7
size: .
V: TRBV6-6

CDR3: CASSPAGVLNEKLFF
DNA: TGTGCCAGTAGCCCCGCGGGGGTCCTCAATGAAAAACTGTTTTTT
D: .
J: TRBJ1-4
size: few
V: TRBV19

CDR3: CASTRGASTDTQYF
DNA: TGTGCCAGCACACGAGGAGCCAGCACAGATACGCAGTATTTT
D: .
J: TRBJ2-3
size: .
V: TRBV9

CDR3: CASSARTGERGYTF
DNA: TGTGCCAGCAGCGCCAGGACAGGGGAGCGTGGCTACACCTTC
D: TRBD1
J: TRBJ1-2
size: few
V: TRBV7-9

CDR3: CASSSGTQETQYF
DNA: TGCGCCAGCAGCTCCGGGACTCAAGAGACCCAGTACTTC
D: .
J: TRBJ2-5
size: .
V: TRBV5-1

CDR3: CAWRREYEQYF
DNA: TGTGCCTGGAGAAGGGAGTACGAGCAGTACTTC
D: .
J: TRBJ2-7
size: .
V: TRBV30

CDR3: CASSQQWTGSSYEQYF
DNA: TGCGCCAGCAGCCAACAGTGGACAGGTAGCTCCTACGAGCAGTACTTC
D: TRBD1
J: TRBJ2-7
size: few
V: TRBV4-3

CDR3: CASSVVPGRDYGYTF
DNA: TGTGCCAGCAGCGTAGTTCCAGGGAGGGACTATGGCTACACCTTC
D: .
J: TRBJ1-2
size: .
V: TRBV9

CDR3: CASSMDPGDNEQFF
DNA: TGTGCCAGTAGTATGGACCCGGGGGACAATGAGCAGTTCTTC
D: .
J: TRBJ2-1
size: .
V: TRBV19

CDR3: CASSLVGGGRTGELFF
DNA: TGTGCCAGCAGCTTAGTAGGCGGAGGACGCACCGGGGAGCTGTTTTTT
D: .
J: TRBJ2-2
size: .
V: TRBV7-3

CDR3: CASSAEVNTEAFF
DNA: TGTGCCAGCAGTGCCGAGGTGAACACTGAAGCTTTCTTT
D: .
J: TRBJ1-1
size: .
V: TRBV2

CDR3: CSVQGDRTSTDTQYF
DNA: TGCAGCGTCCAAGGGGACAGGACTAGCACAGATACGCAGTATTTT
D: TRBD1
J: TRBJ2-3
size: .
V: TRBV29-1

CDR3: CASSQGRGFSASGDYEQYF
DNA: TGTGCCAGCAGCCAAGGCCGGGGGTTCTCGGCTAGCGGCGATTACGAGCAGTACTTC
D: TRBD2
J: TRBJ2-7
size: .
V: TRBV11-1

CDR3: CASSHSGRSVNEQFF
DNA: TGTGCCAGCAGCCATAGCGGGAGGTCCGTAAATGAGCAGTTCTTC
D: TRBD2
J: TRBJ2-1
size: .
V: TRBV7-6

CDR3: CASSAPRTGGYNSPLHF
DNA: TGTGCCAGCAGCGCCCCACGGACAGGGGGCTACAATTCACCCCTCCACTTT
D: TRBD1
J: TRBJ1-6
size: .
V: TRBV9

CDR3: CASSQQGDTQYF
DNA: TGTGCCAGCAGCCAACAGGGAGATACGCAGTATTTT
D: .
J: TRBJ2-3
size: .
V: TRBV6-6

CDR3: CASSFWGRRIETQYF
DNA: TGTGCCAGCAGCTTTTGGGGGCGCAGGATTGAGACCCAGTACTTC
D: .
J: TRBJ2-5
size: .
V: TRBV7-8

CDR3: CATSREVGPNEKLFF
DNA: TGTGCCACCAGCAGAGAGGTGGGGCCTAATGAAAAACTGTTTTTT
D: .
J: TRBJ1-4
size: .
V: TRBV15

CDR3: CASSPRTGANPGYTF
DNA: TGTGCCAGCAGCCCCCGGACAGGGGCAAATCCTGGCTACACCTTC
D: TRBD1
J: TRBJ1-2
size: .
V: TRBV7-2

CDR3: CASSLVGGRLGEQYF
DNA: TGTGCCAGCAGTTTAGTCGGGGGACGGTTGGGCGAGCAGTACTTC
D: .
J: TRBJ2-7
size: .
V: TRBV27

CDR3: CAGREDRYTGELFF
DNA: TGTGCCGGTAGGGAGGACAGGTACACCGGGGAGCTGTTTTTT
D: .
J: TRBJ2-2
size: .
V: TRBV2

CDR3: CASSLKVRLAEAFF
DNA: TGTGCCAGCAGTCTAAAAGTTCGGTTGGCTGAAGCTTTCTTT
D: .
J: TRBJ1-1
size: .
V: TRBV2

CDR3: CASSLNLDRVNTEAFF
DNA: TGTGCCAGCAGCTTAAATTTGGACAGGGTCAACACTGAAGCTTTCTTT
D: TRBD1
J: TRBJ1-1
size: .
V: TRBV7-9

CDR3: CASSDDRGRAFF
DNA: TGTGCCAGCAGTGACGACAGGGGGCGAGCTTTCTTT
D: TRBD1
J: TRBJ1-1
size: few
V: TRBV6-4

CDR3: CASSSAGEGYDYGYTF
DNA: TGTGCCAGCAGCTCCGCAGGGGAGGGCTATGACTATGGCTACACCTTC
D: .
J: TRBJ1-2
size: few
V: TRBV7-9

CDR3: CASSRLAGAPGELFF
DNA: TGCGCCAGCAGCCGGCTAGCGGGAGCCCCCGGGGAGCTGTTTTTT
D: TRBD2
J: TRBJ2-2
size: few
V: TRBV5-1

CDR3: CASTLTGPNTEAFF
DNA: TGTGCCAGCACCTTGACAGGTCCGAACACTGAAGCTTTCTTT
D: .
J: TRBJ1-1
size: few
V: TRBV4-2

CDR3: CASSLGGRATNEQFF
DNA: TGTGCCAGCAGCTTAGGCGGGAGGGCCACAAATGAGCAGTTCTTC
D: TRBD2
J: TRBJ2-1
size: .
V: TRBV7-9

CDR3: CASSDLQTAGNTIYF
DNA: TGTGCCAGCAGTGACTTACAGACAGCTGGAAACACCATATATTTT
D: .
J: TRBJ1-3
size: few
V: TRBV5-6

CDR3: CASSQEAAGGPTDTQYF
DNA: TGTGCCAGCAGCCAAGAAGCGGCGGGGGGGCCCACAGATACGCAGTATTTT
D: TRBD2
J: TRBJ2-3
size: few
V: TRBV4-2

CDR3: CASSLWGTNYEQYF
DNA: TGTGCCAGCAGTTTATGGGGGACAAATTACGAGCAGTACTTC
D: .
J: TRBJ2-7
size: .
V: TRBV28

CDR3: CASSQKRGYNEQFF
DNA: TGTGCCAGCAGCCAGAAAAGGGGGTACAATGAGCAGTTCTTC
D: .
J: TRBJ2-1
size: .
V: TRBV27

CDR3: CASSVEGGTEAFF
DNA: TGTGCCAGCAGCGTAGAGGGGGGGACTGAAGCTTTCTTT
D: .
J: TRBJ1-1
size: .
V: TRBV9

CDR3: CASSAAPPGLAGVTTGELFF
DNA: TGTGCCAGCAGCGCAGCCCCACCAGGACTAGCGGGGGTTACCACCGGGGAGCTGTTTTTT
D: TRBD2
J: TRBJ2-2
size: .
V: TRBV9

CDR3: CASSYGGGVNTEAFF
DNA: TGCGCCAGCAGCTATGGCGGGGGGGTGAACACTGAAGCTTTCTTT
D: .
J: TRBJ1-1
size: few
V: TRBV5-1

CDR3: CASSPRTSGGIQETQYF
DNA: TGTGCCAGTAGTCCCCGGACTAGCGGGGGGATCCAAGAGACCCAGTACTTC
D: TRBD2
J: TRBJ2-5
size: .
V: TRBV19

CDR3: CASSQDDRGLETQYF
DNA: TGCGCCAGCAGCCAAGATGACAGGGGCCTAGAGACCCAGTACTTC
D: TRBD1
J: TRBJ2-5
size: once
V: TRBV4-1